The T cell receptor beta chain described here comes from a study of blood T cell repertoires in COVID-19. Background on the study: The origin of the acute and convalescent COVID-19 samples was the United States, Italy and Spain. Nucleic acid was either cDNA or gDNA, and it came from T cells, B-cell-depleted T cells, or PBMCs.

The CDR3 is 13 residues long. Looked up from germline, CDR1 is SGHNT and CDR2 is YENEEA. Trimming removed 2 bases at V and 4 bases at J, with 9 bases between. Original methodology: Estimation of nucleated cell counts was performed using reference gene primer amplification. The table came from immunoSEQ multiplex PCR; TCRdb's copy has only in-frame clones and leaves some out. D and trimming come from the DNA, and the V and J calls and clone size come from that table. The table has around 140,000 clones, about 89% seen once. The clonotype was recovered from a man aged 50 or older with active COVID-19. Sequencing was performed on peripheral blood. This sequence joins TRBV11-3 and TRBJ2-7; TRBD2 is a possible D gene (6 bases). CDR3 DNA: TGTGCCAGCAGCTTAACGGGGGAGTACGAGCAGTACTTC. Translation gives CASSLTGEYEQYF.